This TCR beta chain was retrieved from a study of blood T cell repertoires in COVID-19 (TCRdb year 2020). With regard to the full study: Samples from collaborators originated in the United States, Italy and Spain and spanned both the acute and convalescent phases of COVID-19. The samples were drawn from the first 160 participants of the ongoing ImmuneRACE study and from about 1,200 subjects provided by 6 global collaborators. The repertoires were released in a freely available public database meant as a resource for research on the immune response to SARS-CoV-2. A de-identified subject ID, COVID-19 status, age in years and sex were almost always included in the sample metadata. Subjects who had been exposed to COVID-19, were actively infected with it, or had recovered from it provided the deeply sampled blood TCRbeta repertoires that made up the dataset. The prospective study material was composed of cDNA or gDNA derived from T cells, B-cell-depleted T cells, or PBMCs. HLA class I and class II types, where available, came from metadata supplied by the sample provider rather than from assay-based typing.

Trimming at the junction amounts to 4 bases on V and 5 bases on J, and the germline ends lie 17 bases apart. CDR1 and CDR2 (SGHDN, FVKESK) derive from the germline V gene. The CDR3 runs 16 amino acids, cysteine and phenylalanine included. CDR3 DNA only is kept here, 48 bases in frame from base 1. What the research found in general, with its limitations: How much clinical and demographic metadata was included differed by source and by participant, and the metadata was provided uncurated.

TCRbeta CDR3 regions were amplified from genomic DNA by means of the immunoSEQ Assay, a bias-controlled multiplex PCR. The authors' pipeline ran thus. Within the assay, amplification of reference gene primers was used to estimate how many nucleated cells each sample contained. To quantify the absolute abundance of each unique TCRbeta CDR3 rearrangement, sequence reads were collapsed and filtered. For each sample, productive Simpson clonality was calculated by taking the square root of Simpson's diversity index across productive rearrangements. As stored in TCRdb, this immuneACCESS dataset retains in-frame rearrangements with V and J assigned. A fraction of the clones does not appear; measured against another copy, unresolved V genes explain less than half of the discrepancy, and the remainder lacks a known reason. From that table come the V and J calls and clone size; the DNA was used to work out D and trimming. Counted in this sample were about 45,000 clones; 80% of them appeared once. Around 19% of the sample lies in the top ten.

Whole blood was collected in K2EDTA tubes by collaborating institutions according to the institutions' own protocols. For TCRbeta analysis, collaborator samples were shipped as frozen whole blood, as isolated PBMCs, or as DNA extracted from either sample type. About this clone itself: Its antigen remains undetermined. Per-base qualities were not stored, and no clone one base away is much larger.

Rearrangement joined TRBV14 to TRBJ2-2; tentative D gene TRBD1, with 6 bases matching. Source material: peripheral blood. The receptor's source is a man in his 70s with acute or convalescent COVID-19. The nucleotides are TGTGCCAGCAGCCCGTTCAACAGGGTTTCGACCGGGGAGCTGTTTTTT. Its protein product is CASSPFNRVSTGELFF.